The 19 T cell receptor beta chains listed next were all sequenced from one sample in a study of metastatic and nonmetastatic thyroid tumors. Among the patients, none had received any treatment before thyroid surgery. TCRdb re-analyzed the PCR reads through MiXCR. The sample lists about 14,000 clones, less than 25% occurring once. Sequenced input: blood. These receptor sequences come from a female donor with papillary thyroid cancer or a benign thyroid nodule (not recorded which). Some clones in this sample may be carry-over from other donors' samples.

This clone was observed many times. This chain joins TRBV6-1 and TRBJ1-4; D is undetermined. This CDR3 is 14 amino acids long. The germline V and J ends were trimmed by 6 bases and 6 bases, with 14 bases remaining between them. Germline CDR1 is MNHNS and CDR2 is SASEGT. This CDR3 reads CASRPRGGDEKLFF. CDR3 coding DNA: TGTGCCAGCAGACCACGGGGAGGAGATGAAAAACTGTTTTTT.

This clone was recorded many times. The CDR3 DNA reads as TGTGCCAGCTCACCAGGAATAGACACTGAAGCTTTCTTT. Translated, it gives CASSPGIDTEAFF. The chain uses TRBV18 and TRBJ1-1; no reliable D call. Trimming left V 2 bases short and J 3 bases short, with 7 bases between. The germline gives CDR1 KGHSH, CDR2 LQKENI. This CDR3 contains 13 residues.

The V call is TRBV13, the J call TRBJ1-4, with 8 bases matching TRBD1. V dropped 5 bases and J dropped 7; count of bases not matched to a gene: 9. Germline loops: CDR1 PRHDT, CDR2 FYEKMQ (reference sequence). The CDR3 runs 15 residues. This chain's CDR3 is CASSLGQAEGEKLFF. CDR3 nucleotide sequence: TGTGCCAGCAGCCTGGGACAGGCGGAGGGTGAAAAACTGTTTTTT.

This clone has ten or more counts. The genes are TRBV7-2 and TRBJ2-1; 12 nucleotides align to TRBD1. CDR1 is SGHTA, CDR2 FQGNSA, per germline. This CDR3 spans 14 amino acids. V lost 4 bases to trimming and J lost 8 bases; unmatched junction nucleotides: 3. The CDR3 sequence: CASSWGQGADEQFF. CDR3 bases: TGTGCCAGCAGCTGGGGACAGGGGGCAGATGAGCAGTTCTTC.

The rearrangement joins TRBV9 to TRBJ1-2; D uncertain. Trimming shortened V by 3 bases and J by 0 bases, and 12 bases separated the two germline ends. The CDR3 contains 15 residues. Germline loops: CDR1 SGDLS, CDR2 YYNGEE. The CDR3 loop reads CASSANSGTNYGYTF. DNA for the CDR3: TGTGCCAGCAGCGCCAACTCCGGGACTAACTATGGCTACACCTTC.

Ten or more counts support this clone. The chain carries TRBV18 and TRBJ2-3; D could derive from TRBD1 or TRBD2 (6 bases each). Deletions cut 3 bases from V and 1 base from J, with 14 bases between. Germline-derived CDR1 and CDR2 are KGHSH and LQKENI. The CDR3 sequence is 16 residues long. The CDR3 sequence: CASSPNTGARTDTQYF. CDR3 DNA sequence: TGTGCCAGCTCACCTAATACGGGGGCACGCACAGATACGCAGTATTTT.

This clone was detected only a few times. The J gene is TRBJ1-5, the V gene TRBV6-2 or TRBV6-3; D is possibly TRBD1 (6 bases). Germline assignment: CDR1 MNHEY and CDR2 SVGEGT. This CDR3 has 15 residues. V dropped 6 bases and J dropped 2 bases, with 14 bases sitting between them. The CDR3 DNA sequence: TGTGCCAGCAGCAGACAGGTCGAAGGCAATCAGCCCCAGCATTTT. Amino acid sequence: CASSRQVEGNQPQHF.

This clone was observed many times. It may be a read error: a sequence one base away is much more abundant. The V gene is TRBV5-1, the J gene TRBJ1-1; 7 positions match TRBD1. The germline CDR1 and CDR2 sequences are SGHRS and YFSETQ. The CDR3 loop spans 14 amino acids. V shed 10 bases and J 7 bases; nucleotides not matched to a gene: 16. The CDR3: CAGTPDRMLDEAFF. The CDR3 DNA reads TGCGCCGGCACACCGGACAGGATGCTAGATGAAGCTTTCTTT.

On this clone: This CDR3 is missing its conserved last phenylalanine or tryptophan, likely due to a read error. V is TRBV20-1 and J is TRBJ2-5, with 14 positions matching TRBD2. The CDR3 totals 13 residues. CDR1 DFQATT and CDR2 SNEGSKA come from the germline V gene (reference sequence). The DNA for the CDR3 is TGCTGTGCTAGGACTAGCGGGAGGGAGACCCAGTACCTC. Protein sequence: CCARTSGRETQYL.

In this sample, this clone turned up a few times. This chain uses TRBV27 with TRBJ1-2; D unresolved. Trimming took 6 bases from V and 2 from J, leaving 13 bases between them. The CDR3 runs 14 residues. Germline assignment: CDR1 MNHEY and CDR2 SMNVEV (reference sequence). The CDR3 is CASRRTVTNYGYTF. Here the CDR3 DNA reads TGTGCCAGCAGACGGACTGTGACCAACTATGGCTACACCTTC.

This clone qualifies as medium-sized. This sequence joins TRBV10-3 and TRBJ2-7; 7 nucleotides agree with TRBD1. The length of the CDR3 is 13 residues. With 0 bases clipped from V and 4 bases from J, the junction kept 0 bases outside the gene matches. Germline CDR1 ENHRY, CDR2 SYGVKD. This chain's CDR3 is CAISESRGYEQYF. The CDR3 nucleotides read TGTGCCATCAGTGAGTCCAGGGGGTACGAGCAGTACTTC.

Relative to its sample, this clone is medium-sized. The CDR3 reads CSAGWAYEQYF. The CDR3 bases are TGTTCCGCGGGATGGGCGTACGAGCAGTACTTC. The chain is built from TRBV6-2 or TRBV6-3 and TRBJ2-7; maybe TRBD2 (6 bases). Germline V gives CDR1 MNHEY, CDR2 SVGEGT. CDR3 length: 11 amino acids.

The CDR3 protein is CASGLVLWCSGKAKNIQYF. The CDR3 coding sequence is TGTGCTAGTGGTTTGGTACTATGGTGTAGCGGGAAAGCCAAAAACATTCAGTACTTC. J is TRBJ2-4 and V is TRBV12-5, with TRBD2 matching over 8 bases. The J segment lost 0 bases and the V segment lost 0 bases, leaving 10 bases of the junction unmatched. This CDR3 comprises 19 residues. CDR1 is LGHNT and CDR2 is FRNRAP in the germline V gene.

The V and J genes are TRBV5-1 and TRBJ1-1; possibly TRBD1 for D (5 bases). V lost 4 bases to trimming and J lost 3 bases, with 25 bases between them. This CDR3 has 18 residues. Germline V CDR1 and CDR2: SGHRS, YFSETQ. The CDR3 bases are TGCGCCAGCAGCCCCATTATTTTGACCGGGACCCTATACACTGAAGCTTTCTTT. Residues: CASSPIILTGTLYTEAFF.

Notes on this clone: One end of the junction does not line up with germline, which may come from a read error. This chain connects TRBV6-2 or TRBV6-3 to TRBJ2-5, with 9 bases aligning to TRBD1. In germline, CDR1 is MNHEY, CDR2 SVGEGT. The CDR3 covers 15 residues. In DNA, the CDR3 is TGTGCCAGCAGTTACCACGGGACAGGGAGAGAGGCCCAGTACTTC. Translated, it gives CASSYHGTGREAQYF.

This clone is labeled medium-sized. Different DNA sequences within this sample yield the same CDR3. The rearrangement links TRBV28 to TRBJ1-2; no clear D gene. The germline V gene encodes CDR1 MDHEN and CDR2 SYDVKM. V was shortened by 6 bases and J by 7 bases, with 12 bases between the two germline ends. CDR3 size: 12 residues. In DNA form, the CDR3 reads TGTGCCAGCAGCCTGAGGGTACGTGGCTACACCTTC. Amino acid sequence: CASSLRVRGYTF.

This clone was counted at least ten times. This chain joins TRBV2 and TRBJ2-2, with TRBD2 matching over 8 bases. CDR1 and CDR2 from the germline V gene are SNHLY and FYNNEI. The CDR3 has 16 amino acids. The trim removed 8 bases at V and 3 bases at J, leaving 11 bases unmatched. As DNA, the CDR3 is TGTGCCAGCCGCACTAGCGGCGGTATGGACACCGGGGAGCTGTTTTTT. It translates to CASRTSGGMDTGELFF.

This clone came up a few times. This chain links TRBV19 with TRBJ1-1; no reliable D call. Germline V CDR1 and CDR2: LNHDA, SQIVND (reference sequence). Trimming cost V 5 bases and J 1 base, with 8 bases left between them. CDR3 size: 13 residues. The CDR3 here is CASSYARNTEAFF. The DNA for the CDR3 is TGTGCCAGTAGTTACGCCAGGAACACTGAAGCTTTCTTT.

This clone was seen many times. The V gene is TRBV3-1, the J gene TRBJ2-2, with D maybe TRBD2 (5 bases). The germline V gene encodes CDR1 LGHDT and CDR2 YNNKEL (reference sequence). V lost 4 bases and J 6 bases, leaving 12 bases between the germline ends. The CDR3 loop spans 14 amino acids. The CDR3 loop is CASSPRLSAGELFF. Here the CDR3 DNA reads TGTGCCAGCAGCCCGAGACTATCCGCCGGGGAGCTGTTTTTT.